A single sample is the source of the 23 T cell receptor beta chains below, sequenced in a study of immune characterization of retroperitoneal liposarcoma. TCRdb passed the PCR reads through MiXCR, listing each CDR3 protein once. The sample consists of about 10,000 distinct CDR3 sequences, 26% of them appearing once. Material for sequencing was blood. Receptors originate from a male donor with retroperitoneal liposarcoma.

As concerns this clonotype: It may be a read error: a sequence one base away is much more abundant. The rearrangement uses TRBV12-3 or TRBV12-4 and TRBJ2-3; tentatively, D is TRBD1 (7 bases). The CDR3 is made up of 14 amino acids. The CDR3 coding sequence is TGTGCCACCAGTCGGGGCAGGGGGGCAGATACGCAGTATTTT. This codes for CATSRGRGADTQYF.

This chain connects TRBV6-2 or TRBV6-3 to TRBJ2-5; D unclear. The CDR3 is 16 residues long. The germline CDR1 and CDR2 sequences are MNHEY and SVGEGT. Trimming stripped 6 bases from V and 1 base from J, with 18 bases between. This CDR3 is CASRTVDPRTQETQYF. Written as DNA, the CDR3 is TGTGCCAGCAGGACTGTGGACCCTCGCACCCAAGAGACCCAGTACTTC.

In its sample, this clonotype was seen a few times. The rearrangement links TRBV6-1 to TRBJ2-3, with 8 nucleotides matching TRBD1. V was clipped by 5 bases and J by 3 bases; unmatched bases: 10. This CDR3 contains 16 residues. The V gene's germline CDR1 is MNHNS and CDR2 SASEGT. CDR3 amino acids: CASSLEDRVSTDTQYF. The CDR3 bases are TGTGCCAGCAGTCTTGAGGACAGGGTCAGTACAGATACGCAGTATTTT.

In DNA, the CDR3 is TGTGCCAGCAGCCAAGGGGGGGGCAGGTCCTACAATGAGCAGTTCTTC. Translating it yields CASSQGGGRSYNEQFF. The chain employs TRBV14 and TRBJ2-1; D is perhaps TRBD2 (7 bases). From germline, CDR1 is SGHDN and CDR2 FVKESK. This CDR3 is 16 amino acids long. Trimming took off 1 base at V and 1 base at J, with 11 bases between the two ends. The entire variable domain, with the rest obtained from reference TRBV14 and TRBJ2-1, is as follows: EAGVTQFPSHSVIEKGQTVTLRCDPISGHDNLYWYRRVMGKEIKFLLHFVKESKQDESGMPNNRFLAERTGGTYSTLKVQPAELEDSGVYFCASSQGGGRSYNEQFFGPGTRLTVL.

With respect to this clonotype: A single base separates this from a much larger clone, so it may be a read error. The V and J genes are TRBV6-5 and TRBJ2-1; 7 bases align to TRBD2. CDR3 size: 15 residues. Per germline, CDR1 MNHEY and CDR2 SVGAGI. The CDR3 sequence is CASSYSGGGFETPYF. Written as DNA, the CDR3 is TGTGCCAGCAGTTACTCGGGGGGGGGATTTGAGACCCCGTACTTC.

The chain combines TRBV12-5 with TRBJ1-2; a possible D gene is TRBD1 (5 bases). The germline V and J ends were trimmed by 2 bases and 4 bases, with 8 bases remaining between them. CDR3 size: 13 residues. CDR1 and CDR2 (germline): LGHNT, FRNRAP. For the CDR3, the DNA is TGTGCTAGTGGTTTGTCCCAGGGCTATGGCTACACCTTC. This codes for CASGLSQGYGYTF.

This clonotype occurred many times. The V gene is TRBV5-1, the J gene TRBJ2-5; D is possibly TRBD2 (5 bases). The CDR3 totals 14 residues. Germline V gene sequence: CDR1 SGHRS, CDR2 YFSETQ. V was trimmed by 4 bases and J by 5 bases, leaving 15 bases between them. CDR3 protein: CASSKDWGVETQYF. CDR3 nucleotides: TGCGCCAGCAGCAAGGACTGGGGAGTGGAGACCCAGTACTTC.

This clonotype came up many times. The V call is TRBV10-1, the J call TRBJ2-3; D might be TRBD1 (5 bases). Trimming cost V 3 bases and J 0 bases, with 16 bases left between them. In germline, CDR1 is WNHNN, CDR2 SYGVQD (reference sequence). The CDR3 has 17 residues. The CDR3 DNA reads TGCGCCAGCAGTGAAGGGGCAAAAACAACTAGCACAGATACGCAGTATTTT. Protein product: CASSEGAKTTSTDTQYF.

This chain's CDR3 is CASSLVGRQPQHF. CDR3 nucleotides: TGTGCCAGCAGTTTAGTAGGGAGGCAGCCCCAGCATTTT. The chain joins TRBV12-3 or TRBV12-4 to TRBJ1-5; D unclear. Trimming removed 1 base at V and 7 bases at J, with 8 bases between. The CDR3 loop spans 13 amino acids.

V and J are TRBV12-3 or TRBV12-4 and TRBJ2-4, with 7 positions matching TRBD1. V lost 4 bases, J lost 0 bases, and 6 bases stayed unmatched. This CDR3 spans 16 amino acids. Written as DNA, the CDR3 is TGTGCCAGCAGTTCCCTACAGGGGCTAGCCAAAAACATTCAGTACTTC. Its translation: CASSSLQGLAKNIQYF.

This clonotype was detected a few times. The chain joins TRBV6-4 to TRBJ2-3; D is undetermined. Germline CDR1 and CDR2: MRHNA and SNTAGT. Trimming cost V 5 bases and J 0 bases, with 9 bases left between them. The CDR3 extends over 14 amino acids. The DNA for the CDR3 is TGTGCCAGCAGTCGTGGCCCTAGCACAGATACGCAGTATTTT. Amino acids: CASSRGPSTDTQYF.

The CDR3 reads CASSLVWGHEQYV. CDR3 nucleotides: TGTGCCAGCAGCTTAGTATGGGGTCACGAGCAGTACGTC. The V call is TRBV7-8, the J call TRBJ2-1, with D unclear. The J call is doubtful: the DNA matches TRBJ2-7 better. Germline lookup yields CDR1 SGHVS and CDR2 FQNEAQ. CDR3 length equals 13 residues.

This clonotype was picked up a small number of times. The genes are TRBV12-3 or TRBV12-4 and TRBJ2-5, with 13 bases aligning to TRBD2. The V and J ends lost 6 bases and 11 bases, in that order; junction bases with no gene match: 15. The CDR3 loop spans 16 amino acids. The CDR3 region is CASRRTSGSSYNEQYF. The DNA of the CDR3 is TGTGCCAGCAGGAGGACTAGCGGGAGCTCCTACAATGAGCAGTACTTC.

The sample holds a few counts of this clonotype. The V gene is TRBV29-1, the J gene TRBJ2-1; D may be TRBD1 or TRBD2 (5 bases each). The CDR3 length is 11 residues. Trimming stripped 4 bases from V and 9 bases from J, with 10 bases between. Germline assignment: CDR1 SQVTM and CDR2 ANQGSEA. CDR3 DNA: TGCAGCGTTGTCAGGGCGGGTGAGCAGTTCTTC. Amino acid sequence: CSVVRAGEQFF.

The rearrangement links TRBV6-1 to TRBJ2-2, with D uncertain. V was cut by 0 bases and J by 5 bases, with 10 bases left in between. CDR1 and CDR2 (germline): MNHNS, SASEGT. The CDR3 length is 15 residues. The CDR3 DNA sequence: TGTGCCAGCAGTGAAGCGCTCCCAGGAACCGGGGAGCTGTTTTTT. Protein: CASSEALPGTGELFF.

This chain joins TRBV6-4 and TRBJ2-7; a possible D gene is TRBD2 (5 bases). The V and J ends lost 8 bases and 0 bases respectively, with 11 bases between them. Germline loops: CDR1 MRHNA, CDR2 SNTAGT. CDR3 length equals 13 residues. The CDR3 DNA is TGTGCCAGCGGCCCGGGGAGCTCCTACGAGCAGTACGTC. Its translation is CASGPGSSYEQYV.

The V and J genes are TRBV6-6 and TRBJ2-3, with 9 bases lining up with TRBD2. V lost 6 bases and J lost 0; bases outside the gene matches: 7. CDR3 length: 16 amino acids. Germline V gene sequence: CDR1 MNHNY, CDR2 SVGAGI (reference sequence). The CDR3 region has the DNA TGTGCCAGCAGACCCCTAGCGGGGACTAGCACAGATACGCAGTATTTT. It specifies CASRPLAGTSTDTQYF.

The V gene is TRBV30, the J gene TRBJ2-2, with D possibly matching TRBD1 (5 bases). The germline V gene has CDR1 GTSNPN and CDR2 SVGIG (reference sequence). Trimming took 4 bases from V and 3 from J, leaving 9 bases between them. CDR3 length: 13 amino acids. The CDR3 region has the DNA TGTGCCTGGAAAGACAGTTACACCGGGGAGCTGTTTTTT. It codes for CAWKDSYTGELFF. The full variable domain, completed using reference TRBV30 and TRBJ2-2, is SQTIHQWPATLVQPVGSPLSLECTVEGTSNPNLYWYRQAAGRGLQLLFYSVGIGQISSEVPQNLSASRPQDRQFILSSKKLLLSDSGFYLCAWKDSYTGELFFGEGSRLTVL.

The chain employs TRBV25-1 and TRBJ2-1; TRBD2 aligns across 8 bases. This CDR3 is built from 14 residues. V shed 10 bases and J 6 bases; nucleotides not matched to a gene: 11. The germline V gene has CDR1 MGHDK and CDR2 SYGVNS. The CDR3 DNA is TGTGCCACCGCCATGGAGCGGGAGAGCAATGAGCAGTTCTTC. As protein: CATAMERESNEQFF. The full variable domain, in which reference TRBV25-1 and TRBJ2-1 provide the parts outside the CDR3, is EADIYQTPRYLVIGTGKKITLECSQTMGHDKMYWYQQDPGMELHLIHYSYGVNSTEKGDLSSESTVSRIRTEHFPLTLESARPSHTSQYLCATAMERESNEQFFGPGTRLTVL.

The sample holds many counts of this clonotype. The chain combines TRBV6-1 with TRBJ2-1; D may be TRBD1 or TRBD2 (5 bases each). Near its end, the DNA agrees better with TRBJ2-7, so the J call may be wrong. Germline CDR1 MNHNS, CDR2 SASEGT. This CDR3 spans 14 amino acids. The CDR3 sequence: CASSERDGRYEQYF. The CDR3 region has the DNA TGTGCCAGCAGTGAAAGGGACGGACGTTACGAGCAGTACTTC.

About this clonotype: A much larger clone lies one base from this, so it may be a read error. The J gene is TRBJ2-5, the V gene TRBV7-2; 10 nucleotides match TRBD2. In germline, CDR1 is SGHTA, CDR2 FQGNSA. Losses at the gene ends were 1 base for V and 11 bases for J; bases not matched to a gene: 10. CDR3 size: 15 residues. The CDR3 reads CASSLELAGVDEQYF. CDR3 bases: TGTGCCAGCAGCTTAGAGCTAGCGGGGGTCGATGAGCAGTACTTC.

This clonotype was counted at least ten times. DNA of the CDR3: TGTGCCAGCAGTGAACCCAGGTATCAGCCCCAGCATTTT. Its protein product is CASSEPRYQPQHF. This sequence joins TRBV6-1 and TRBJ1-5; D gene uncertain. Germline lookup yields CDR1 MNHNS and CDR2 SASEGT. Trimming removed 2 bases from V and 5 bases from J, with 7 bases in between. The CDR3 has 13 amino acids.

The J gene is TRBJ1-3, the V gene TRBV6-1; no firm D call. Germline CDR1 is MNHNS and CDR2 is SASEGT. The length of the CDR3 is 13 residues. V was cut by 1 base and J by 5 bases, with 6 bases left in between. Here the CDR3 DNA reads TGTGCCAGCAGTGAAGGTGTACGAAACACCATATATTTT. It yields the protein CASSEGVRNTIYF.